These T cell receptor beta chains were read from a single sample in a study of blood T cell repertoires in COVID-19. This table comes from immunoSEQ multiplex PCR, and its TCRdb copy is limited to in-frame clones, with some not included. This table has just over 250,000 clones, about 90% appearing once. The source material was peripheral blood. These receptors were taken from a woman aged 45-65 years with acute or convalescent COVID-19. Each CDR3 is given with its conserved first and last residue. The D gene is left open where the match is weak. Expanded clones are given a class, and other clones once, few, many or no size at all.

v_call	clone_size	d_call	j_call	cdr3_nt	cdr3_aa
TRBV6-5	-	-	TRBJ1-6	TGTGCCAGCACCGCCAGAAGTCTTAATTCACCCCTCCACTTT	CASTARSLNSPLHF
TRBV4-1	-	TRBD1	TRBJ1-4	TGCGCCAGCAGCCAAGGGCCCGGGACAGGGAGAGAGGAAAAACTGTTTTTT	CASSQGPGTGREEKLFF
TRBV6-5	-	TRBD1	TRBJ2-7	TGTGCCAGCAGTAGTGGACAGGGGGGAGTCGGCGAGCAGTACTTC	CASSSGQGGVGEQYF
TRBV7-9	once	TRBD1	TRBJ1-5	TGTGCCAGCAGCTCCGACAGGGGAAAGCAGCCCCAGCATTTT	CASSSDRGKQPQHF
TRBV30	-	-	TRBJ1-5	TGTGCCTGGAGCGGCAGGATTAGCAATCAGCCCCAGCATTTT	CAWSGRISNQPQHF
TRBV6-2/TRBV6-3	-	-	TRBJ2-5	TGTGCCAGCCGTTCGAACGGGGAGACCCAGTACTTC	CASRSNGETQYF
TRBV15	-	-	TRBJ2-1	TGTGCCACCAGCAGAGACAGAAACAATGAGCAGTTCTTC	CATSRDRNNEQFF
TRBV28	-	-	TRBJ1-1	TGTGCCAGCAGTCCTGGGACATTTAGGACTGAAGCTTTCTTT	CASSPGTFRTEAFF
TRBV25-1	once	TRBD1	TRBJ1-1	TGTGCCAGCAGTGAACCGGACAGGGGGAACACTGAAGCTTTCTTT	CASSEPDRGNTEAFF
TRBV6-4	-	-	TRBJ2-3	TGTGCCAGCAGAGCCGCTAGTACAGATACGCAGTATTTT	CASRAASTDTQYF
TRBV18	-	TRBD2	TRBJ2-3	TGTGCCAGTGAACCCGGGGGGAGGACAGATACGCAGTATTTT	CASEPGGRTDTQYF
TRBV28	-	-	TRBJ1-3	TGTGCCAGCAGTTGGGGACACTCTGGAAACACCATATATTTT	CASSWGHSGNTIYF
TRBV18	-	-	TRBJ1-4	TGTGCCAGCTCACAGAAGACAGGAACTAATGAAAAACTGTTTTTT	CASSQKTGTNEKLFF
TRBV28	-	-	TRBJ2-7	TGTGCCAGCAGTTTAGCTTGGAGCGAATGGGCCTACGAGCAGTACTTC	CASSLAWSEWAYEQYF
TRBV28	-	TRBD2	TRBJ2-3	TGTGCCAGCAGTTCCTTAGCGGGAGGGGGCGAAGATACGCAGTATTTT	CASSSLAGGGEDTQYF
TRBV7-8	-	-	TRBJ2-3	TGTGCCAGCAGCCACACAGGGAGCACAGATACGCAGTATTTT	CASSHTGSTDTQYF
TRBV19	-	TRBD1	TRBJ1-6	TGTGCCAGTAGTGGGACAGCCAAGAATTCACCCCTCCACTTT	CASSGTAKNSPLHF
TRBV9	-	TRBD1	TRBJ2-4	TGTGCCAGCAGCCCCGACGCAGGGGGAAACATTCAGTACTTC	CASSPDAGGNIQYF
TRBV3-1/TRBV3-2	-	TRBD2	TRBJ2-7	TGTGCCAGCAGCCGGCTAGCGGGAGACTACGAGCAGTACTTC	CASSRLAGDYEQYF
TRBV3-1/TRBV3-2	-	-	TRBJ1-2	TGTGCCAGCAGTCGAACAGCCTATGGCTACACCTTC	CASSRTAYGYTF
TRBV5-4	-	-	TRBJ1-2	TGTGCCAGCAGCTTGTTCACAGCACAGAACTATGGCTACACCTTC	CASSLFTAQNYGYTF
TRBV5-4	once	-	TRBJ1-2	TGTGCCAGCAGCACCGGGACACACAACTATGGCTACACCTTC	CASSTGTHNYGYTF
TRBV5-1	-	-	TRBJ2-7	TGCGCCAGCAGATCTGGTAGCGGTTACTACGAGCAGTACTTC	CASRSGSGYYEQYF
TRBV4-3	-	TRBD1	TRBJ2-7	TGCGCCAGCAGCCAAGGACAGGGTGGGGCCTACGAGCAGTACTTC	CASSQGQGGAYEQYF
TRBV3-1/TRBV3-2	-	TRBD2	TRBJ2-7	TGTGCCAGCAGCCAGAGTAGCGGGACCTACGAGCAGTACTTC	CASSQSSGTYEQYF
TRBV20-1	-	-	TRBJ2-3	TGCAGTGCAAGTCTAGGACAGGGAGGGACAGATACGCAGTATTTT	CSASLGQGGTDTQYF
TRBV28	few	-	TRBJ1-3	TGTGCCAGCAGTTTATTTTCCCCGTACTCTGGAAACACCATATATTTT	CASSLFSPYSGNTIYF
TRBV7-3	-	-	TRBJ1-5	TGTGCCAGCAGTCCCAACAGGAACCAGCCCCAGCATTTT	CASSPNRNQPQHF
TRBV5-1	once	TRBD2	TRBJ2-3	TGCGCCAGCAGCCCGGGACTAGCGGGAGGGCCAGATACGCAGTATTTT	CASSPGLAGGPDTQYF
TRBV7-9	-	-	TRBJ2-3	TGTGCCAGCAGCTCAGGGACAGATACGCAGTATTTT	CASSSGTDTQYF
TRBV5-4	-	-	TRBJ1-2	TGTGCCAGCAGCGTGGGGTCGGGGGACTATGGCTACACCTTC	CASSVGSGDYGYTF
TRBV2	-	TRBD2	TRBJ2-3	TGTGCCAGCAGTGAACGGGCTAGCGGAGGCACAGATACGCAGTATTTT	CASSERASGGTDTQYF
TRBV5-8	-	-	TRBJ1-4	TGTGCCAGCAGCATCGGACAGTTTAATGAAAAACTGTTTTTT	CASSIGQFNEKLFF
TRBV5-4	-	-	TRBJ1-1	TGTGCCAGCACCTTGGGGGGAGTTGTAATGAACACTGAAGCTTTCTTT	CASTLGGVVMNTEAFF
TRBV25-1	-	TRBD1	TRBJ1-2	TGTGCCAGCAGTGATGGTGGCAGGGGGCAGGTTGGCTACACCTTC	CASSDGGRGQVGYTF
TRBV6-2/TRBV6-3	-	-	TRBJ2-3	TGTGCCAGCAGTTACTCGAGAGGGAACACAGATACGCAGTATTTT	CASSYSRGNTDTQYF
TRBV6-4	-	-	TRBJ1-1	TGTGCCAGCAGGCGGGAGCGCGACACTGAAGCTTTCTTT	CASRRERDTEAFF